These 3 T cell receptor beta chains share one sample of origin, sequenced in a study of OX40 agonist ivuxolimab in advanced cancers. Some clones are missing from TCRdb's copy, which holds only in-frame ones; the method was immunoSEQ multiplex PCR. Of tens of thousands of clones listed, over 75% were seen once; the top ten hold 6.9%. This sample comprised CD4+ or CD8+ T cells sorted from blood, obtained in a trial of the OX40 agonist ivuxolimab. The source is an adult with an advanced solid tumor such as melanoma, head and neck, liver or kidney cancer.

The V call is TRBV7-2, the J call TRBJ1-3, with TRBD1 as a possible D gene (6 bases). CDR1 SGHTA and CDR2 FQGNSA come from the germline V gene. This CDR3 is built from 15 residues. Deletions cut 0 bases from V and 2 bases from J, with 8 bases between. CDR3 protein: CASSLAAGAGNTIYF. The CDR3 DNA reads TGTGCCAGCAGCTTAGCGGCAGGGGCTGGAAACACCATATATTTT.

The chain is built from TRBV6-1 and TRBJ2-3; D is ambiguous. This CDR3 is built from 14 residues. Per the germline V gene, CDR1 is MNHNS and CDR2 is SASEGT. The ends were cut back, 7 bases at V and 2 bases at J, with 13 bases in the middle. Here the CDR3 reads CASTLHFATDTQYF. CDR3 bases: TGTGCCAGCACCTTACATTTCGCCACAGATACGCAGTATTTT.

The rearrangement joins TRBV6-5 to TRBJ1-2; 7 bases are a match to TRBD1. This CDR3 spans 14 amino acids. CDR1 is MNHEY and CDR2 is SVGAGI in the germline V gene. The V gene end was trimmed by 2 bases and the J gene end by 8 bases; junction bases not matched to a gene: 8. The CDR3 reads CASSYRTGADGYTF. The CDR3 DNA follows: TGTGCCAGCAGTTACCGTACAGGGGCAGACGGCTACACCTTC.